The 20 T cell receptor beta chains below all came from one sample that was sequenced in a study of beta chain features in type 1 diabetes. Reverse transcribing all isolated RNA meant expressed TCRB transcripts were sequenced. Sequencing was performed with immunoSEQ multiplex PCR; in TCRdb, only in-frame clones are kept and a portion is missing. This repertoire shows fewer than 350,000 clones, 15% found once; its top ten account for about 0.014%. The antigens of these receptors remain unknown. Points from the study as a whole: Significant though moderate, a shortening of TCRB CDR3s appeared in all four CD4+ subsets of Type 1 diabetes patients.

Sequencing was performed on naive CD4+ T cells from blood. The receptors were gathered from a man aged 18 to 29 with type 1 diabetes.

The V gene is TRBV4-1, the J gene TRBJ2-5, with TRBD1 matching 7 bases. V gave up 3 bases and J gave up 3 bases; unmatched junction bases: 4. CDR1 is MGHRA and CDR2 is YSYEKL in the germline V gene. This CDR3 contains 14 residues. The CDR3 loop reads CASSQPGQKETQYF. CDR3 nucleotide sequence: TGCGCCAGCAGCCAGCCGGGACAGAAAGAGACCCAGTACTTC.

The J gene is TRBJ2-7, the V gene TRBV7-9; D ambiguous. The CDR3 sequence is 15 residues long. Trimming took 1 base from V and 0 from J, leaving 10 bases between them. CDR1 and CDR2 (germline): SEHNR, FQNEAQ (reference sequence). CDR3 in amino acids: CASSLGWRSSYEQYF. The CDR3 nucleotides read TGTGCCAGCAGCTTAGGGTGGAGAAGCTCCTACGAGCAGTACTTC.

This clone was counted between two and nine times. The chain links TRBV19 to TRBJ2-7; 7 bases agree with TRBD1. CDR1 and CDR2 from the germline V gene are LNHDA and SQIVND (reference sequence). The J segment lost 7 bases and the V segment lost 6 bases, leaving 6 bases of the junction unmatched. This CDR3 is built from 12 residues. CDR3 coding DNA: TGTGCCAGTAGCTCGACAGGGTCGGAGCAGTACTTC. Translating it yields CASSSTGSEQYF.

V is TRBV6-6 and J is TRBJ1-2, with D perhaps TRBD1 (5 bases). The CDR3 spans 12 residues. V lost 8 bases and J 8 bases, leaving 15 bases between the germline ends. Germline values: CDR1 MNHNY, CDR2 SVGAGI (reference sequence). Here the CDR3 reads CASLREGRGYTF. The CDR3 DNA sequence: TGTGCCAGCCTCAGGGAAGGTCGGGGCTACACCTTC.

There are a few counts of this clone. This chain links TRBV6-5 with TRBJ2-3, with 11 bases identical to TRBD2. The CDR3 consists of 16 residues. Trimming removed 2 bases from V and 4 bases from J; junction bases left unmatched: 5. The germline V gene encodes CDR1 MNHEY and CDR2 SVGAGI. This CDR3 is CASSYRRSGGADTQYF. The CDR3 bases are TGTGCCAGCAGTTACCGCCGTAGCGGGGGGGCAGATACGCAGTATTTT.

V usage is TRBV19 and J usage is TRBJ1-2; D is ambiguous. V was trimmed by 2 bases and J by 1 base, leaving 8 bases between them. Germline CDR1 is LNHDA and CDR2 is SQIVND (reference sequence). This CDR3 contains 14 residues. CDR3 amino acids: CASSINQDNYGYTF. DNA of the CDR3: TGTGCCAGTAGTATAAACCAGGATAACTATGGCTACACCTTC.

This clone was recorded a few times. The gene calls are TRBV18 and TRBJ2-5; a weak D match, TRBD2 (6 bases). Germline assignment: CDR1 KGHSH and CDR2 LQKENI. V gave up 1 base and J gave up 5 bases, with 8 bases separating them. CDR3 length: 13 residues. The CDR3 DNA sequence: TGTGCCAGCTCACCACTGGCGGGGGAGACCCAGTACTTC. Translating it yields CASSPLAGETQYF.

The chain links TRBV9 to TRBJ2-2; 12 bases match TRBD1. The trim removed 1 base at V and 3 bases at J, leaving 7 bases unmatched. Per the germline V gene, CDR1 is SGDLS and CDR2 is YYNGEE. This CDR3 is built from 18 residues. Here the CDR3 reads CASSVTMGQGADTGELFF. The CDR3 DNA reads as TGTGCCAGCAGCGTAACGATGGGACAGGGGGCGGACACCGGGGAGCTGTTTTTT.

This clone was seen a few times. The rearrangement links TRBV11-2 to TRBJ2-1; 10 bases line up with TRBD1. Trimming at V came to 5 bases and at J to 10 bases, leaving 14 bases not matched to a gene. The CDR3 runs to 16 residues. The V gene's germline CDR1 is SGHAT and CDR2 FQNNGV. For the CDR3, the DNA is TGTGCCAGCAGCCTGGTAGGGGGACAGGGGATTAGGGAGCAGTTCTTC. This encodes CASSLVGGQGIREQFF.

This chain joins TRBV9 and TRBJ1-2; the match to TRBD1 covers 8 bases. The V and J ends lost 0 bases and 3 bases, in that order; junction bases with no gene match: 4. The CDR3 extends over 15 amino acids. The germline gives CDR1 SGDLS, CDR2 YYNGEE. CDR3 nucleotide sequence: TGTGCCAGCAGCGTAGGGACAGGGCCGGACTATGGCTACACCTTC. It codes for CASSVGTGPDYGYTF.

The V gene is TRBV4-2, the J gene TRBJ1-5; D is perhaps TRBD1 (5 bases). This CDR3 is 16 amino acids long. V was cut by 0 bases and J by 4 bases, with 13 bases left in between. Germline CDR1 reads LGHNA; CDR2 reads YNFKEQ. This chain's CDR3 is CASSQEEWGLNQPQHF. In nucleotides, the CDR3 is TGTGCCAGCAGCCAAGAAGAGTGGGGCCTTAATCAGCCCCAGCATTTT.

The rearrangement joins TRBV11-2 to TRBJ2-1; the match to TRBD2 covers 10 bases. V was pared by 4 bases and J by 7 bases, with 13 bases of the junction left unmatched. CDR3 length: 17 residues. Germline values: CDR1 SGHAT, CDR2 FQNNGV. CDR3 region: CASSSVISGRRANEQFF. The CDR3 bases are TGTGCCAGCAGCTCGGTAATTAGCGGGAGGAGGGCGAATGAGCAGTTCTTC.

J is TRBJ2-7 and V is TRBV28; unclear D gene. The germline V and J ends were trimmed by 5 bases and 2 bases, with 16 bases remaining between them. Per the germline V gene, CDR1 is MDHEN and CDR2 is SYDVKM. The CDR3 sequence is 15 residues long. The CDR3 DNA reads as TGTGCCAGCAGTCAGTATGACTTCACCACCTACGAGCAGTACTTC. Translation: CASSQYDFTTYEQYF.

This clone was picked up a small number of times. V is TRBV25-1 and J is TRBJ2-7, with 7 bases that match TRBD1. Looked up from germline, CDR1 is MGHDK and CDR2 is SYGVNS. CDR3 length equals 15 residues. The ends lost 3 bases at V and 2 bases at J; junction bases unmatched: 7. The CDR3 reads CASSDSEGGPYEQYF. The CDR3 coding sequence is TGTGCCAGCAGTGATTCCGAAGGGGGCCCCTACGAGCAGTACTTC.

This clone was picked up a small number of times. A junction boundary mismatches the germline segment, possibly from a read error. This chain uses TRBV9 with TRBJ1-2, with D possibly matching TRBD1 (5 bases). The CDR3 extends over 14 amino acids. Germline values: CDR1 SGDLS, CDR2 YYNGEE. DNA for the CDR3: TGTGCCAGCAGCGTACGGGCGGGGGTTCATGGCCACACCTTC. As protein: CASSVRAGVHGHTF.

The chain carries TRBV23-1 and TRBJ1-1; maybe TRBD1 (6 bases). Being an ORF, TRBV23-1 has a function that is uncertain. The CDR3 totals 15 residues. The ends were cut back, 2 bases at V and 1 base at J, with 11 bases in the middle. CDR3: CASSQRQEGNTEAFF. CDR3 nucleotides: TGCGCCAGCAGTCAAAGACAGGAAGGGAACACTGAAGCTTTCTTT.

The chain employs TRBV27 and TRBJ1-2, with D possibly matching TRBD1 (5 bases). V was clipped by 4 bases and J by 5 bases, with 17 bases between them. This CDR3 has 15 residues. CDR1 and CDR2 from the germline V gene are MNHEY and SMNVEV (reference sequence). CDR3 coding DNA: TGTGCCAGCAGTTCCAGGGCCCGGCATCTATATGGCTACACCTTC. Translation gives CASSSRARHLYGYTF.

This clone showed up just a few times. The chain couples TRBV11-2 to TRBJ2-2; 9 bases are a match to TRBD1. J lost 2 bases, V lost 5 bases, and 6 bases had no gene match. CDR1 SGHAT and CDR2 FQNNGV come from the germline V gene. The CDR3 spans 16 residues. The chain's CDR3 is CASSTRDRANTGELFF. CDR3 in DNA: TGTGCCAGCAGCACCCGGGACAGGGCTAACACCGGGGAGCTGTTTTTT.

This clone was observed a handful of times. J is TRBJ2-7 and V is TRBV7-2; no reliable D call. Germline CDR1 and CDR2: SGHTA and FQGNSA. Trimming removed 2 bases from V and 5 bases from J, with 7 bases in between. The CDR3 has 12 amino acids. CDR3 sequence (DNA): TGTGCCAGCAGCTTACCCCCCAACGAGCAGTACTTC. It translates to CASSLPPNEQYF.

The chain uses TRBV7-9 and TRBJ2-1, with TRBD2 matching 10 bases. V shed 4 bases and J 7 bases; nucleotides not matched to a gene: 7. The CDR3 sequence is 15 residues long. CDR1 SEHNR and CDR2 FQNEAQ come from the germline V gene (reference sequence). CDR3 loop: CASSSSGRKGNEQFF. DNA of the CDR3: TGTGCCAGCAGCTCTAGCGGGAGAAAGGGGAATGAGCAGTTCTTC.